Listed here are 8 T cell receptor beta chains from one sample, sequenced in a study of cytomegalovirus exposure and HLA in healthy donors. PCR amplification relied on 60 Vbeta primers (plus 13 Jbeta primers). Using immunoSEQ multiplex PCR, the repertoire was profiled, and TCRdb retains in-frame clones only, with some absent. The sample includes about 150,000 clones, around three quarters seen only once; the top ten take roughly 1.9%. The source material was PBMCs. The receptors come from a woman aged 60 to 75 in good health and CMV-seropositive.

The rearrangement joins TRBV28 to TRBJ2-7, with TRBD1 matching over 9 bases. The ends lost 7 bases at V and 7 bases at J; junction bases unmatched: 8. The CDR3 spans 13 residues. Germline V gene data show CDR1 as MDHEN and CDR2 as SYDVKM. The CDR3 sequence is CASTSGTGYEQYF. CDR3 bases: TGTGCCAGCACCTCCGGGACAGGGTATGAGCAGTACTTC. The full variable domain, completed using reference TRBV28 and TRBJ2-7, is DVKVTQSSRYLVKRTGEKVFLECVQDMDHENMFWYRQDPGLGLRLIYFSYDVKMKEKGDIPEGYSVSREKKERFSLILESASTNQTSMYLCASTSGTGYEQYFGPGTRLTVT.

The V call is TRBV27, the J call TRBJ2-5; tentative D call: TRBD2 (5 bases). CDR1 and CDR2 from the germline V gene are MNHEY and SMNVEV (reference sequence). V lost 3 bases and J 1 base, leaving 9 bases between the germline ends. The length of the CDR3 is 14 residues. CDR3 in amino acids: CASSFKSGQETQYF. CDR3 nucleotides: TGTGCCAGCAGTTTTAAAAGCGGCCAAGAGACCCAGTACTTC.

The rearrangement joins TRBV6-5 to TRBJ1-1, with no clear D. CDR1 and CDR2 (germline): MNHEY, SVGAGI. This CDR3 spans 13 amino acids. The V and J ends lost 3 bases and 0 bases respectively, with 5 bases between them. CDR3 nucleotides: TGTGCCAGCAGTTATGTCGTGAACACTGAAGCTTTCTTT. Amino acid sequence: CASSYVVNTEAFF.

In its sample, this clone was seen a few times. This chain joins TRBV2 and TRBJ2-1; TRBD2 agrees at 10 bases. Germline lookup yields CDR1 SNHLY and CDR2 FYNNEI. The CDR3 has 15 residues. The J segment lost 7 bases and the V segment lost 4 bases, leaving 7 bases of the junction unmatched. CDR3 loop: CASSVSLAGVNEQFF. In nucleotides, the CDR3 is TGTGCCAGCAGTGTCAGCCTAGCGGGAGTGAATGAGCAGTTCTTC.

Here the CDR3 reads CAISESGSGSLGDTQYF. CDR3 bases: TGTGCCATCAGTGAGTCGGGTAGCGGGAGTTTAGGGGATACGCAGTATTTT. V and J are TRBV10-3 and TRBJ2-3, with 9 positions matching TRBD2. The V gene's germline CDR1 is ENHRY and CDR2 SYGVKD. The CDR3 extends over 17 amino acids. V lost 0 bases and J lost 6; bases outside the gene matches: 10.

V is TRBV25-1 and J is TRBJ1-1; possibly TRBD1 for D (5 bases). The CDR3 is 15 amino acids. Trimming left V 5 bases short and J 1 base short, with 14 bases between. The V gene's germline CDR1 is MGHDK and CDR2 SYGVNS. CDR3 in DNA: TGTGCCAGCAGTCGTCGCGGGGGAGGGAACACTGAAGCTTTCTTT. This encodes CASSRRGGGNTEAFF.

J is TRBJ2-5 and V is TRBV5-5, with TRBD2 identical over 8 bases. Germline V CDR1 and CDR2: SGHKS, YYEKEE (reference sequence). This CDR3 is 16 amino acids long. The V segment lost 1 base and the J segment 2 bases; nucleotides outside the gene matches: 7. The CDR3 protein is CASSLIPGGGQETQYF. CDR3 DNA sequence: TGTGCCAGCAGCTTGATTCCGGGAGGGGGGCAAGAGACCCAGTACTTC.

This clone was detected only a few times. The chain carries TRBV6-1 and TRBJ1-1; D is uncertain. Germline-derived CDR1 and CDR2 are MNHNS and SASEGT. This CDR3 is built from 13 residues. V lost 11 bases and J 6 bases, leaving 19 bases between the germline ends. The DNA of the CDR3 is TGTGCCTCCGTGAGGGCTGGATCCGCTGAAGCTTTCTTT. Protein sequence: CASVRAGSAEAFF.